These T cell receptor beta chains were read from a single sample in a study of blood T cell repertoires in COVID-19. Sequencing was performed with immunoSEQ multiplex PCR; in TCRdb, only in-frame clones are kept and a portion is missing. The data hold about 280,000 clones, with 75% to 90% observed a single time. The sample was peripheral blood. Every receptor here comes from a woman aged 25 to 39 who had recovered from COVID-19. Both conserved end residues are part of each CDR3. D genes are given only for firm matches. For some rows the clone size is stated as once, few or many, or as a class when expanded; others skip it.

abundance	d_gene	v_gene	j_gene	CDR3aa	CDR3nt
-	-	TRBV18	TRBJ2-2	CASSPPASTGELFF	TGTGCCAGCTCACCACCTGCCAGCACCGGGGAGCTGTTTTTT
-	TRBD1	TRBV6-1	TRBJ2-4	CASSGESGQGGTKNIQYF	TGTGCCAGCAGTGGAGAGTCAGGACAGGGGGGTACAAAAAACATTCAGTACTTC
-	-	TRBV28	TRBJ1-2	CASSHDSIDYGYTF	TGTGCCAGCAGTCATGACAGTATCGACTATGGCTACACCTTC
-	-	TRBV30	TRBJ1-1	CAWSDDSNTEAFF	TGTGCCTGGAGCGACGACTCGAACACTGAAGCTTTCTTT
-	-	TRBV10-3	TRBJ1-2	CAISELTANGYTF	TGTGCCATCAGTGAGTTGACAGCAAATGGCTACACCTTC
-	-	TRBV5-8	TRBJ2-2	CASSLDLSNTGELFF	TGTGCCAGCAGCTTGGATCTCAGTAACACCGGGGAGCTGTTTTTT
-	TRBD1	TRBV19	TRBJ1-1	CASSAVNRGNTEAFF	TGTGCCAGTAGTGCCGTGAACAGGGGGAACACTGAAGCTTTCTTT
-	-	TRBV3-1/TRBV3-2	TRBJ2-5	CASSLRRDGKTQYF	TGTGCCAGCAGCCTTAGGAGGGACGGGAAGACCCAGTACTTC
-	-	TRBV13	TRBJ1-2	CASSLEIYGYTF	TGTGCCAGCAGTTTGGAGATCTATGGCTACACCTTC
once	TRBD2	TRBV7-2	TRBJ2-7	CASSQGLATISYEQYF	TGTGCCAGCAGCCAAGGACTAGCGACAATCTCCTACGAGCAGTACTTC